This T cell receptor (beta chain) was profiled in a study of beta chain features in type 1 diabetes. Broader study findings: All four CD4+ subsets of Type 1 diabetes patients contained TCRB CDR3s that were moderately but significantly shorter. Within patients, naive, central memory and Treg TCRB repertoires seemed more similar than within healthy donors.

All of the isolated RNA was reverse transcribed, so expressed TCRB transcripts were sequenced. Only in-frame clones appear in the TCRdb table, and some are missing; sequencing was by immunoSEQ multiplex PCR. Among around 53,000 clones listed, 55% to 70% were seen once. A note on this clone: The antigen is unknown.

CDR1 and CDR2 from the germline V gene are SQVTM and ANQGSEA. The CDR3 is made up of 14 amino acids. Trimming removed 4 bases at V and 9 bases at J, with 19 bases between. The chain is built from TRBV29-1 and TRBJ2-1, with D perhaps TRBD2 (5 bases). The sample taken for sequencing was stem cell memory CD4+ T cells from blood. This sequence was found in a woman in her twenties or thirties with type 1 diabetes. The CDR3 here is CSVVARTRTSEQFF. The DNA for the CDR3 is TGCAGCGTTGTGGCCCGAACTAGGACGAGTGAGCAGTTCTTC.